The 2 T cell receptor beta chains reported below all come from one sample, sequenced in a study of patients and donors after allogeneic stem cell transplantation. Using its own MiXCR run on the RT-PCR reads, TCRdb lists one record per CDR3 protein. The table lists hundreds of thousands of distinct CDR3 sequences, around 16% of them singletons. Sequenced material: blood, either unsorted or a sorted T cell fraction (not recorded which). Source of these receptors: a human donor who was either an allogeneic HSCT recipient or a stem cell or donor lymphocyte infusion donor (not recorded which). It is not recorded whose cells these are; they may come from a transplant donor.

This clonotype was seen ten or more times. This chain joins TRBV6-1 and TRBJ2-1; TRBD2 aligns across 11 bases. The ends lost 7 bases at V and 4 bases at J; junction bases unmatched: 6. This CDR3 has 15 amino acids. Germline-derived CDR1 and CDR2 are MNHNS and SASEGT. This chain's CDR3 is CASTLTSGGYNEQFF. The CDR3 DNA sequence: TGTGCCAGCACCCTAACTAGCGGGGGTTACAATGAGCAGTTCTTC.

This chain uses TRBV27 with TRBJ2-2; maybe TRBD2 (5 bases). Germline V gene lookup returns CDR1 MNHEY and CDR2 SMNVEV (reference sequence). Deletions cut 8 bases from V and 0 bases from J, with 10 bases between. This CDR3 comprises 14 residues. As DNA, the CDR3 is TGTGCCAGCCAGCGGTTCGCGAACACCGGGGAGCTGTTTTTT. Its protein is CASQRFANTGELFF.